The 12 T cell receptor beta chains given below trace back to one sample, sequenced in a study of blood T cell repertoires in COVID-19 (dated by TCRdb to between 2020 and 2021). Libraries came from the immunoSEQ multiplex PCR assay. The immuneACCESS repertoire file appears here via TCRdb, limited to in-frame rearrangements. These files lack a portion of the clones; in checked studies, under half of the deficit traces to unresolved V genes, and the cause of the others is not known. The sample data list some 200,000 clones, and less than 90% of these were observed just once. The ten largest make up 4% to 6% of the sample. The sequencing sample was made of peripheral blood. The receptor set was obtained from a woman between 55 and 75 years old who had recovered from COVID-19.

This clone was counted a single time. The chain joins TRBV10-3 to TRBJ2-3; 10 bases map to TRBD1. V shed 3 bases and J 3 bases; nucleotides not matched to a gene: 6. From germline, CDR1 is ENHRY and CDR2 SYGVKD. The CDR3 length is 16 residues. This CDR3 is CAISERRDRGTDTQYF. CDR3 DNA sequence: TGTGCCATCAGTGAAAGACGGGACAGGGGTACAGATACGCAGTATTTT.

The chain employs TRBV10-3 and TRBJ1-2; D call uncertain. V was trimmed by 10 bases and J by 4 bases, leaving 10 bases between them. This CDR3 contains 11 residues. CDR1 is ENHRY, CDR2 SYGVKD, per germline. CDR3 amino acids: CATGDIYGYTF. The CDR3, as DNA: TGTGCCACCGGGGATATCTATGGCTACACCTTC.

This clone occurred a few times. J is TRBJ2-3 and V is TRBV3-1 (or the pseudogene TRBV3-2); 12 positions match TRBD2. Germline V gene sequence: CDR1 LGHDT, CDR2 YNNKEL (reference sequence). This CDR3 is 19 amino acids long. V was pared by 0 bases and J by 3 bases, with 10 bases of the junction left unmatched. The chain's CDR3 is CASSQDWALAGGSTDTQYF. The CDR3 coding sequence is TGTGCCAGCAGCCAAGATTGGGCACTAGCGGGGGGTTCGACAGATACGCAGTATTTT.

The rearrangement uses TRBV6-5 and TRBJ2-4; D is perhaps TRBD1 (6 bases). Germline V gene sequence: CDR1 MNHEY, CDR2 SVGAGI. The CDR3 sequence is 15 residues long. V was pared by 6 bases and J by 7 bases, with 19 bases between. CDR3 DNA: TGTGCCAGCAGGGGGACACGGAAAAGGTCGAACATTCAGTACTTC. Translation gives CASRGTRKRSNIQYF.

The chain is built from TRBV5-6 and TRBJ1-5; D may be TRBD1 (6 bases). CDR3 length: 14 amino acids. V gave up 1 base and J gave up 7 bases, with 12 bases separating them. The V gene's germline CDR1 is SGHDT and CDR2 YYEEEE. In nucleotides, the CDR3 is TGTGCCAGCAGCTTGCTAGCAGGGGCCCAGCCCCAGCATTTT. Protein: CASSLLAGAQPQHF.

This chain connects TRBV19 to TRBJ1-6; unclear D gene. V was pared by 5 bases and J by 0 bases, with 8 bases between. The CDR3 has 15 amino acids. Germline V CDR1 and CDR2: LNHDA, SQIVND (reference sequence). The CDR3 region is CASSVRSSYNSPLHF. CDR3 in DNA: TGTGCCAGTAGTGTTAGGAGCTCCTATAATTCACCCCTCCACTTT.

The CDR3 sequence: CASSQTGERGETQYF. CDR3 sequence (DNA): TGTGCCAGCAGCCAAACAGGAGAGAGAGGAGAGACCCAGTACTTC. The chain recombines TRBV7-3 with TRBJ2-5, with D possibly matching TRBD1 (5 bases). Trimming shortened V by 5 bases and J by 4 bases, and 17 bases separated the two germline ends. In germline, CDR1 is SGHTA, CDR2 FQGTGA. The CDR3 covers 15 residues.

The chain carries TRBV18 and TRBJ2-5; the match to TRBD1 covers 11 bases. Germline loops: CDR1 KGHSH, CDR2 LQKENI. This CDR3 spans 15 amino acids. V shed 7 bases and J 5 bases; nucleotides not matched to a gene: 9. In DNA, the CDR3 is TGTGCCAGCTGGACAGGGGGCGCGCGTTCTGAGACCCAGTACTTC. It specifies CASWTGGARSETQYF.

This sequence joins TRBV19 and TRBJ1-2; no clear D gene. The germline V and J ends were trimmed by 4 bases and 7 bases, with 16 bases remaining between them. The CDR3 spans 14 residues. Per germline, CDR1 LNHDA and CDR2 SQIVND (reference sequence). The CDR3 DNA reads TGTGCCAGTAGTAAGGGAGCCCAATCGAGTGGCTACACCTTC. This codes for CASSKGAQSSGYTF.

As for this clone: A junction end diverges from the germline sequence, so it may reflect a read error. V gene TRBV5-8 combines with J gene TRBJ2-3; TRBD2 matches at 9 bases. The V gene's germline CDR1 is SGHTS and CDR2 YDEGEE. This CDR3 is 17 amino acids long. The CDR3 sequence is CASSLGAWTSGTDTQYF. CDR3 DNA sequence: TGTGCCAGCAGTTTGGGCGCTTGGACTAGCGGCACAGATACGCAGTATTTT.

In this sample, this clone turned up once. This chain uses TRBV5-1 with TRBJ2-7; maybe TRBD2 (5 bases). V gave up 0 bases and J gave up 0 bases, with 7 bases separating them. CDR1 and CDR2 from the germline V gene are SGHRS and YFSETQ. This CDR3 contains 14 residues. As DNA, the CDR3 is TGCGCCAGCAGCTTGGCGGGAAACTCCTACGAGCAGTACTTC. Protein sequence: CASSLAGNSYEQYF.

The chain uses TRBV11-2 and TRBJ1-5, with 8 bases that match TRBD1. Trimming removed 1 base from V and 5 bases from J; junction bases left unmatched: 4. The CDR3 totals 15 residues. Looked up from germline, CDR1 is SGHAT and CDR2 is FQNNGV. DNA for the CDR3: TGTGCCAGCAGCTTAGGTCCAGGGGGCGATCAGCCCCAGCATTTT. It translates to CASSLGPGGDQPQHF.